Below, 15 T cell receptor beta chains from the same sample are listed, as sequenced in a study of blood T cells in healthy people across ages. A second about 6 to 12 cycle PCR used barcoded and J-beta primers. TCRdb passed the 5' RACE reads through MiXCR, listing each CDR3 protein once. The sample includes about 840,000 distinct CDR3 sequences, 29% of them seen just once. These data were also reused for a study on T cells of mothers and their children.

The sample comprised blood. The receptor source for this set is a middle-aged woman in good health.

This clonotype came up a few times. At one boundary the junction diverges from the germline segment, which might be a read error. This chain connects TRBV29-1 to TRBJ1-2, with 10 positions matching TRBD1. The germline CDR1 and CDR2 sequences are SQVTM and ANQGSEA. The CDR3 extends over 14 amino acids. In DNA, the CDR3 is TGCAGCGTTGACCGACAGGGGGCTTACTATGACTACACCTTC. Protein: CSVDRQGAYYDYTF.

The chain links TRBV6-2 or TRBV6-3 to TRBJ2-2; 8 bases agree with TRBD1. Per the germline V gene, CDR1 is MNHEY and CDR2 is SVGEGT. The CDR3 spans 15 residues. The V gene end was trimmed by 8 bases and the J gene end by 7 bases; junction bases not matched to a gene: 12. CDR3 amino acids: CASEPYRTGIGELFF. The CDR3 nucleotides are TGTGCCAGCGAGCCCTACAGGACAGGGATCGGGGAGCTGTTTTTT.

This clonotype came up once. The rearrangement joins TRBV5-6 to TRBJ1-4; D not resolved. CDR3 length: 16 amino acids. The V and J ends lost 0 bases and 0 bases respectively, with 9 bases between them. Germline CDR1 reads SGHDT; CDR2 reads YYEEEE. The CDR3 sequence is CASSLAVVSTNEKLFF. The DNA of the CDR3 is TGTGCCAGCAGCTTGGCCGTTGTGTCAACTAATGAAAAACTGTTTTTT.

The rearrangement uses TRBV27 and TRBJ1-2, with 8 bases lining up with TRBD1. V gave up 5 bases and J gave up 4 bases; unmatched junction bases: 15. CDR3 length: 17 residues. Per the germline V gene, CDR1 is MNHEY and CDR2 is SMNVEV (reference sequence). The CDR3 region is CASSVKHGTGDIYGYTF. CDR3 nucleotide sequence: TGTGCCAGCAGTGTCAAACATGGGACAGGCGACATCTATGGCTACACCTTC.

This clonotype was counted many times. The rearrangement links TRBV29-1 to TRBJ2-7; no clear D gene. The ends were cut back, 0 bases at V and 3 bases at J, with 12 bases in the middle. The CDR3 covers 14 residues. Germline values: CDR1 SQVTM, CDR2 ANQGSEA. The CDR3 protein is CSVEDSSGNYEQYF. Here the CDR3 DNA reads TGCAGCGTTGAAGATTCTAGTGGAAACTACGAGCAGTACTTC.

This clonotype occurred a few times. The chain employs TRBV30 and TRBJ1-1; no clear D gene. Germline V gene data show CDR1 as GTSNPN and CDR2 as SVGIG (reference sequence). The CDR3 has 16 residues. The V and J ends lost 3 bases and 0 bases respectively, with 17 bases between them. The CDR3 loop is CAWSAGRLLLNTEAFF. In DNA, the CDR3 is TGTGCCTGGAGCGCCGGACGCCTCCTCTTGAACACTGAAGCTTTCTTT.

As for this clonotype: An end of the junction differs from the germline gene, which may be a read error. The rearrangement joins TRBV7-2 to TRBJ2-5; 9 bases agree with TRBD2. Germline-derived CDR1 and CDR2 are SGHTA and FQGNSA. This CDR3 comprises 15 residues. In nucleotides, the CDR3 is TGTGCCATCAGCTTAGAGGGACTAGCTCCAGAGACCCAGTACTTC. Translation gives CAISLEGLAPETQYF.

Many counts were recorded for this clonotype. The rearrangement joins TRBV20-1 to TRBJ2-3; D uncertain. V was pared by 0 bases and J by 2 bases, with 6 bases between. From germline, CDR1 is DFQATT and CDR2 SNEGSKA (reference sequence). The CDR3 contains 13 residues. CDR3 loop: CSAREPTTDTQYF. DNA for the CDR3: TGCAGTGCTAGAGAACCCACCACAGATACGCAGTATTTT.

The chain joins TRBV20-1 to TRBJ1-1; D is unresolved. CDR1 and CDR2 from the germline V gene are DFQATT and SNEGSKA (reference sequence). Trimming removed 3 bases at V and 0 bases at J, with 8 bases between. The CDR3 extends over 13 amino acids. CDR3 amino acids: CSASSAVNTEAFF. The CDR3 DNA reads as TGCAGTGCTAGTAGTGCGGTGAACACTGAAGCTTTCTTT.

The CDR3 sequence: CASSEGGAGEKLFF. The CDR3 nucleotides read TGTGCCAGCAGCGAGGGAGGCGCAGGGGAAAAACTGTTTTTT. V is TRBV9 and J is TRBJ1-4; TRBD1 might be the D (5 bases). The germline gives CDR1 SGDLS, CDR2 YYNGEE. The V end lost 3 bases, the J end lost 8 bases, and 14 bases lay between the germline ends. The CDR3 runs 14 residues.

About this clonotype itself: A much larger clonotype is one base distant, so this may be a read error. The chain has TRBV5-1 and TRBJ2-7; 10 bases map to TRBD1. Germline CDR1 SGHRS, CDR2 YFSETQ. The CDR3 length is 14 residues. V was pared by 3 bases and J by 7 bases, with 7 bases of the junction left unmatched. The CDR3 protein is CASSSGQGKNEQYF. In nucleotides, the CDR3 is TGCGCCAGCAGCTCGGGACAGGGGAAAAATGAGCAGTACTTC. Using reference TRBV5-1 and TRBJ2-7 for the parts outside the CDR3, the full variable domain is KAGVTQTPRYLIKTRGQQVTLSCSPISGHRSVSWYQQTPGQGLQFLFEYFSETQRNKGNFPGRFSGRQFSNSRSEMNVSTLELGDSALYLCASSSGQGKNEQYFGPGTRLTVT.

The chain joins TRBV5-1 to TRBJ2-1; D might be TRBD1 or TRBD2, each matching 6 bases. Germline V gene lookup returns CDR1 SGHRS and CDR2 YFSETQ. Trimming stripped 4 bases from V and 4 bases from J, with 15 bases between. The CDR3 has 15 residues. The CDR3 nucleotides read TGCGCCAGCAGCACAGAGGGGGACTTATACAATGAGCAGTTCTTC. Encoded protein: CASSTEGDLYNEQFF.

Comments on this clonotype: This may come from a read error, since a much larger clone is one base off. The DNA for the CDR3 is TGTGCCAGCAGCGGGCCTAACGGGGGGGCTGGAGAGCAGTTCTTC. Protein: CASSGPNGGAGEQFF. J is TRBJ2-1 and V is TRBV9, with TRBD2 identical over 8 bases. CDR1 is SGDLS, CDR2 YYNGEE, per germline. The CDR3 totals 15 residues. V was clipped by 3 bases and J by 10 bases; unmatched bases: 12.

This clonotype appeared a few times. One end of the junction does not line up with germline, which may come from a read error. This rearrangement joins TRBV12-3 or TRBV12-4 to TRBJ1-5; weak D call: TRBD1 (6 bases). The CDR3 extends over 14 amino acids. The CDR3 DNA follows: TGTGCCAGCGGTTTAGGGACGGGGGCTCAGCCCCAGCATTTT. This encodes CASGLGTGAQPQHF.

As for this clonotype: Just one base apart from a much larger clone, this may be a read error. The CDR3 reads CASSLTFGTGRNEQYF. DNA for the CDR3: TGTGCCAGCAGCTTAACGTTTGGGACAGGGCGAAATGAGCAGTACTTC. The chain joins TRBV7-3 to TRBJ2-4; 9 bases are a match to TRBD1. The CDR3 totals 16 residues. The V segment lost 0 bases and the J segment 13 bases; nucleotides outside the gene matches: 13. The V gene's germline CDR1 is SGHTA and CDR2 FQGTGA.